The 32 T cell receptor beta chains in this list originate from one sample, sequenced in a study of cytomegalovirus exposure and HLA in healthy donors. Vbeta (60) and Jbeta (13) primers were used in the PCR. Libraries were prepared by immunoSEQ multiplex PCR; TCRdb keeps only in-frame clonotypes and omits some of them. The profile covers 150,000 to 200,000 clones, with around 80% appearing a single time and 1.5% to 2% taken by the ten largest. Sequencing input: PBMCs. Source of these receptors: a man aged 18 to 35 in good health and CMV-seronegative.

V is TRBV11-2 and J is TRBJ2-2; 7 nucleotides align to TRBD2. Trimming cost V 6 bases and J 6 bases; bases outside gene matches: 7. The germline CDR1 and CDR2 sequences are SGHAT and FQNNGV. This CDR3 spans 14 amino acids. The CDR3 DNA is TGTGCCAGCAGACGGGGGAGGGGTTCCGGGGAGCTGTTTTTT. Protein sequence: CASRRGRGSGELFF.

The chain combines TRBV27 with TRBJ1-2, with TRBD1 as a possible D gene (5 bases). The CDR3 length is 13 residues. In germline, CDR1 is MNHEY, CDR2 SMNVEV (reference sequence). The V gene lost 0 bases and the J gene lost 7 bases, with 9 bases spanning the gap. CDR3 DNA sequence: TGTGCCAGCAGTTTATCAGGGGAACGTGGCTACACCTTC. The encoded protein is CASSLSGERGYTF.

This clone was recorded a few times. V gene TRBV18 combines with J gene TRBJ2-1, with 7 nucleotides matching TRBD2. Germline-derived CDR1 and CDR2 are KGHSH and LQKENI. The CDR3 totals 17 residues. V lost 4 bases and J lost 6; bases outside the gene matches: 15. In nucleotides, the CDR3 is TGTGCCAGCTCACTAATGCGGGGGTTGGGTCCTTCCAATGAGCAGTTCTTC. This encodes CASSLMRGLGPSNEQFF.

This chain links TRBV30 with TRBJ1-5; D remains ambiguous. CDR1 GTSNPN and CDR2 SVGIG come from the germline V gene (reference sequence). V was shortened by 1 base and J by 2 bases, with 6 bases between the two germline ends. The CDR3 extends over 13 amino acids. The CDR3 reads CAWSGVRNQPQHF. CDR3 bases: TGTGCCTGGAGTGGAGTCCGCAATCAGCCCCAGCATTTT.

The rearrangement uses TRBV27 and TRBJ2-7, with a possible D match to TRBD1 (6 bases). Deletions cut 3 bases from V and 7 bases from J, with 25 bases between. The CDR3 totals 17 residues. The germline V gene encodes CDR1 MNHEY and CDR2 SMNVEV (reference sequence). CDR3 region: CASSFPRDTDPICEQYF. The CDR3 nucleotides read TGTGCCAGCAGTTTCCCACGGGACACTGATCCTATTTGTGAGCAGTACTTC.

This rearrangement joins TRBV4-3 to TRBJ2-2; D is possibly TRBD1 (6 bases). This CDR3 has 18 residues. Trimming left V 0 bases short and J 6 bases short, with 20 bases between. Germline V gives CDR1 LGHNA, CDR2 YSLEER. CDR3 sequence: CASSQDLRSQGYAGELFF. DNA of the CDR3: TGCGCCAGCAGCCAAGATTTACGCTCACAGGGTTACGCCGGGGAGCTGTTTTTT.

This clone was seen just once. J is TRBJ2-7 and V is TRBV7-2; TRBD1 aligns across 9 bases. V was clipped by 4 bases and J by 2 bases; unmatched bases: 6. The germline CDR1 and CDR2 sequences are SGHTA and FQGNSA. The CDR3 spans 15 residues. CDR3 in amino acids: CASSYNRGRAYEQYF. The DNA of the CDR3 is TGTGCCAGCAGCTATAACAGGGGGCGCGCCTACGAGCAGTACTTC.

This clone was observed a handful of times. The genes are TRBV21-1 and TRBJ2-1; the D call in the table, TRBD1, was not verified against the DNA. TRBV21-1 is recorded as a pseudogene. This CDR3 is built from 14 residues. Here the CDR3 DNA reads TGTGCCAGCAGCAAGACAGGACCTAGCAATGAGCAGTTCTTC. It encodes CASSKTGPSNEQFF.

The V gene is TRBV19, the J gene TRBJ2-5, with D perhaps TRBD1 (6 bases). CDR3 size: 13 residues. V was pared by 9 bases and J by 2 bases, with 13 bases between. Per the germline V gene, CDR1 is LNHDA and CDR2 is SQIVND (reference sequence). Written as DNA, the CDR3 is TGTGCCAGCAGCAGGGGAACACAAGAGACCCAGTACTTC. Its translation is CASSRGTQETQYF.

The chain couples TRBV10-1 to TRBJ2-5; D might be TRBD1 (6 bases). Trimming cost V 10 bases and J 2 bases, with 14 bases left between them. This CDR3 is 13 amino acids long. Germline V gene data show CDR1 as WNHNN and CDR2 as SYGVQD (reference sequence). Here the CDR3 reads CATLGQHQETQYF. CDR3 in DNA: TGCGCCACCTTAGGACAGCATCAAGAGACCCAGTACTTC.

The V call is TRBV5-1, the J call TRBJ2-4, with 12 bases fitting TRBD1. CDR1 SGHRS and CDR2 YFSETQ come from the germline V gene. J lost 7 bases, V lost 6 bases, and 5 bases had no gene match. CDR3 length: 14 residues. This CDR3 is CASTTGTGGNIQYF. The CDR3 DNA is TGCGCCAGCACTACCGGGACAGGGGGCAACATTCAGTACTTC.

With respect to this clone: Distinct nucleotide sequences in the sample also encode this CDR3. The chain employs TRBV19 and TRBJ2-3, with 9 nucleotides matching TRBD2. Germline-derived CDR1 and CDR2 are LNHDA and SQIVND (reference sequence). J lost 7 bases, V lost 2 bases, and 25 bases had no gene match. This CDR3 spans 21 amino acids. The chain's CDR3 is CASSILQKRELAGGPGYTQYF. CDR3 nucleotide sequence: TGTGCCAGTAGTATACTTCAGAAAAGGGAGCTGGCGGGAGGGCCGGGTTATACGCAGTATTTT. Combining the CDR3 with reference TRBV19 and TRBJ2-3 gives the whole variable domain DGGITQSPKYLFRKEGQNVTLSCEQNLNHDAMYWYRQDPGQGLRLIYYSQIVNDFQKGDIAEGYSVSREKKESFPLTVTSAQKNPTAFYLCASSILQKRELAGGPGYTQYFGPGTRLTVL.

V usage is TRBV7-2 and J usage is TRBJ2-7; 9 bases line up with TRBD2. The V gene end was trimmed by 5 bases and the J gene end by 0 bases; junction bases not matched to a gene: 5. The CDR3 has 15 residues. Per the germline V gene, CDR1 is SGHTA and CDR2 is FQGNSA. CDR3 region: CASSKGGRVSYEQYF. Here the CDR3 DNA reads TGTGCCAGCAGCAAGGGCGGGAGGGTCTCCTACGAGCAGTACTTC.

The CDR3 reads CASSLSGSSGNTIYF. The CDR3 bases are TGTGCCAGCAGCTTATCAGGGTCGTCTGGAAACACCATATATTTT. The J gene is TRBJ1-3, the V gene TRBV7-2; D might be TRBD1 (5 bases). In germline, CDR1 is SGHTA, CDR2 FQGNSA. This CDR3 has 15 residues. Trimming left V 2 bases short and J 1 base short, with 9 bases between.

This clone has just a few counts. This chain connects TRBV10-3 to TRBJ1-2; D call uncertain. This CDR3 region has 16 residues. The V and J ends lost 6 bases and 2 bases respectively, with 19 bases between them. CDR1 and CDR2 (germline): ENHRY, SYGVKD. The CDR3 spells CAISHWAKGPNYGYTF. The CDR3 DNA reads TGTGCCATCAGCCACTGGGCGAAAGGCCCCAACTATGGCTACACCTTC.

About this clone itself: Other DNA variants within this sample encode the same CDR3. The chain recombines TRBV11-2 with TRBJ2-7; 10 bases are a match to TRBD1. CDR1 is SGHAT and CDR2 is FQNNGV in the germline V gene. This CDR3 is 14 amino acids long. The V and J ends lost 3 bases and 4 bases, in that order; junction bases with no gene match: 3. The CDR3 nucleotides are TGTGCCAGCAGCTTCGACAGGGGGCGATACGAGCAGTACTTC. This sequence encodes CASSFDRGRYEQYF.

The V gene is TRBV2, the J gene TRBJ2-5; 13 positions agree with TRBD2. Germline values: CDR1 SNHLY, CDR2 FYNNEI. The CDR3 sequence is 16 residues long. The V segment lost 3 bases and the J segment 9 bases; nucleotides outside the gene matches: 10. The CDR3 here is CASSDPQGLAGWAQYF. CDR3 nucleotides: TGTGCCAGCAGTGATCCCCAGGGACTAGCGGGGTGGGCCCAGTACTTC.

CDR3 nucleotide sequence: TGCGCCAGCAGCTCCCCGAGGACAGATCTTAAGAACACTGAAGCTTTCTTT. Protein sequence: CASSSPRTDLKNTEAFF. The chain links TRBV5-1 to TRBJ1-1, with D maybe TRBD1 (6 bases). Germline V gene data show CDR1 as SGHRS and CDR2 as YFSETQ. The CDR3 covers 17 residues. Trimming cost V 3 bases and J 1 base, with 19 bases left between them.

The chain links TRBV6-1 to TRBJ1-1, with no clear D. Trimming stripped 9 bases from V and 0 bases from J, with 14 bases between. Germline V gene data show CDR1 as MNHNS and CDR2 as SASEGT. The CDR3 extends over 14 amino acids. CDR3 coding DNA: TGTGCCAGTGACCTACAGAGCATGAACACTGAAGCTTTCTTT. Translated: CASDLQSMNTEAFF.

The rearrangement joins TRBV6-5 to TRBJ2-7, with TRBD1 as a possible D gene (5 bases). The CDR3 is 13 amino acids. V shed 5 bases and J shed 0 bases, with 8 bases lying between them. Germline V gene lookup returns CDR1 MNHEY and CDR2 SVGAGI. Here the CDR3 reads CASSVQDSYEQYF. CDR3 nucleotide sequence: TGTGCCAGCAGTGTACAGGACTCCTACGAGCAGTACTTC.

This chain uses TRBV19 with TRBJ2-2, with 8 positions matching TRBD1. V was clipped by 8 bases and J by 7 bases; unmatched bases: 12. Germline V CDR1 and CDR2: LNHDA, SQIVND (reference sequence). The CDR3 has 15 amino acids. The chain's CDR3 is CASAGQGGFFGELFF. The CDR3 DNA reads TGTGCCAGTGCCGGACAGGGCGGTTTTTTCGGGGAGCTGTTTTTT.

V usage is TRBV18 and J usage is TRBJ1-5; D is possibly TRBD1 (6 bases). Trimming removed 2 bases at V and 5 bases at J, with 10 bases between. CDR1 KGHSH and CDR2 LQKENI come from the germline V gene. This CDR3 is 14 amino acids long. The CDR3 nucleotides are TGTGCCAGCTCACCAAAGGGGGGGGATCAGCCCCAGCATTTT. Its translation: CASSPKGGDQPQHF.

In nucleotides, the CDR3 is TGTGCCAGCAGCTTTCCACCGGTAGATACGCAGTATTTT. It translates to CASSFPPVDTQYF. The chain is built from TRBV7-9 and TRBJ2-3, with D hard to call. The germline V gene has CDR1 SEHNR and CDR2 FQNEAQ (reference sequence). The V end was cut by 3 bases, the J end by 5 bases, with 9 bases between. This CDR3 has 13 amino acids.

This chain connects TRBV19 to TRBJ2-2; D is perhaps TRBD2 (5 bases). Germline loops: CDR1 LNHDA, CDR2 SQIVND (reference sequence). Trimming left V 10 bases short and J 1 base short, with 10 bases between. The CDR3 has 13 residues. The CDR3 nucleotides read TGTGCCACTGAGGGAGTGAACACCGGGGAGCTGTTTTTT. This sequence encodes CATEGVNTGELFF.

The chain uses TRBV5-1 and TRBJ2-3; the D gene is possibly TRBD2 (6 bases). Germline CDR1 and CDR2: SGHRS and YFSETQ. Trimming shortened V by 1 base and J by 2 bases, and 11 bases separated the two germline ends. The CDR3 consists of 15 residues. The CDR3 nucleotides are TGCGCCAGCAGCTTGCGCGGGGCGTTCACAGATACGCAGTATTTT. Its translation is CASSLRGAFTDTQYF.

About this clone itself: At one end the junction does not follow the germline gene, possibly because of a read error. This chain's CDR3 is CASSPYKASSGARGGETQYF. Here the CDR3 DNA reads TGTGCTAGCAGCCCTTATAAGGCCTCTAGCGGAGCTAGGGGGGGAGAGACCCAGTACTTC. The chain combines TRBV7-7 with TRBJ2-5; a weak D match, TRBD2 (7 bases). Germline-derived CDR1 and CDR2 are SSHAT and FNYEAQ (reference sequence). This CDR3 comprises 20 residues.

CDR3 nucleotide sequence: TGCGCCAGCAGCTCGGGGGACTCCTTATACTTC. Translating gives CASSSGDSLYF. The gene calls are TRBV5-1 and TRBJ2-4, with D perhaps TRBD2 (6 bases). Germline V gene data show CDR1 as SGHRS and CDR2 as YFSETQ. This CDR3 spans 11 amino acids. The V and J ends lost 3 bases and 16 bases respectively, with 14 bases between them.

This clone was observed a single time. Other DNA sequences of this sample code for an identical CDR3. V is TRBV5-1 and J is TRBJ2-5; 9 bases agree with TRBD1. Germline V gene lookup returns CDR1 SGHRS and CDR2 YFSETQ. The CDR3 totals 13 residues. V lost 4 bases to trimming and J lost 4 bases; unmatched junction nucleotides: 2. This CDR3 reads CASSLGQGETQYF. The CDR3 DNA follows: TGCGCCAGCAGCCTGGGACAGGGAGAGACCCAGTACTTC.

The chain combines TRBV28 with TRBJ2-1, with 9 bases fitting TRBD2. J gave up 7 bases and V 10 bases, and 17 bases lay outside the gene matches. Germline lookup yields CDR1 MDHEN and CDR2 SYDVKM. CDR3 length: 16 residues. DNA of the CDR3: TGTGCCACCACCATCCGCCCGGGACTAGCTATTAATGAGCAGTTCTTC. Translated: CATTIRPGLAINEQFF.

The sample holds one count of this clone. The chain joins TRBV7-3 to TRBJ2-6, with unresolved D. The CDR3 is 16 residues long. Germline lookup yields CDR1 SGHTA and CDR2 FQGTGA. V lost 5 bases, J lost 0 bases, and 11 bases lay in between. The CDR3, as DNA: TGTGCCAGCAGCCGAAGACTTTCCTCTGGGGCCAACGTCCTGACTTTC. It yields the protein CASSRRLSSGANVLTF.

V usage is TRBV27 and J usage is TRBJ2-7, with D maybe TRBD2 (6 bases). Trimming removed 8 bases at V and 3 bases at J, with 14 bases between. The CDR3 is made up of 13 amino acids. Per germline, CDR1 MNHEY and CDR2 SMNVEV (reference sequence). CDR3 protein: CASRGLWDYEQYF. The CDR3 bases are TGTGCCAGCCGGGGACTGTGGGACTACGAGCAGTACTTC.

This clone was observed once. The V and J genes are TRBV7-9 and TRBJ1-6; tentatively, D is TRBD1 (5 bases). Germline values: CDR1 SEHNR, CDR2 FQNEAQ (reference sequence). CDR3 length: 14 residues. V was pared by 2 bases and J by 5 bases, with 7 bases between. The CDR3 loop is CASSLLGDNSPLHF. CDR3 nucleotides: TGTGCCAGCAGCTTATTAGGGGATAATTCACCCCTCCACTTT.